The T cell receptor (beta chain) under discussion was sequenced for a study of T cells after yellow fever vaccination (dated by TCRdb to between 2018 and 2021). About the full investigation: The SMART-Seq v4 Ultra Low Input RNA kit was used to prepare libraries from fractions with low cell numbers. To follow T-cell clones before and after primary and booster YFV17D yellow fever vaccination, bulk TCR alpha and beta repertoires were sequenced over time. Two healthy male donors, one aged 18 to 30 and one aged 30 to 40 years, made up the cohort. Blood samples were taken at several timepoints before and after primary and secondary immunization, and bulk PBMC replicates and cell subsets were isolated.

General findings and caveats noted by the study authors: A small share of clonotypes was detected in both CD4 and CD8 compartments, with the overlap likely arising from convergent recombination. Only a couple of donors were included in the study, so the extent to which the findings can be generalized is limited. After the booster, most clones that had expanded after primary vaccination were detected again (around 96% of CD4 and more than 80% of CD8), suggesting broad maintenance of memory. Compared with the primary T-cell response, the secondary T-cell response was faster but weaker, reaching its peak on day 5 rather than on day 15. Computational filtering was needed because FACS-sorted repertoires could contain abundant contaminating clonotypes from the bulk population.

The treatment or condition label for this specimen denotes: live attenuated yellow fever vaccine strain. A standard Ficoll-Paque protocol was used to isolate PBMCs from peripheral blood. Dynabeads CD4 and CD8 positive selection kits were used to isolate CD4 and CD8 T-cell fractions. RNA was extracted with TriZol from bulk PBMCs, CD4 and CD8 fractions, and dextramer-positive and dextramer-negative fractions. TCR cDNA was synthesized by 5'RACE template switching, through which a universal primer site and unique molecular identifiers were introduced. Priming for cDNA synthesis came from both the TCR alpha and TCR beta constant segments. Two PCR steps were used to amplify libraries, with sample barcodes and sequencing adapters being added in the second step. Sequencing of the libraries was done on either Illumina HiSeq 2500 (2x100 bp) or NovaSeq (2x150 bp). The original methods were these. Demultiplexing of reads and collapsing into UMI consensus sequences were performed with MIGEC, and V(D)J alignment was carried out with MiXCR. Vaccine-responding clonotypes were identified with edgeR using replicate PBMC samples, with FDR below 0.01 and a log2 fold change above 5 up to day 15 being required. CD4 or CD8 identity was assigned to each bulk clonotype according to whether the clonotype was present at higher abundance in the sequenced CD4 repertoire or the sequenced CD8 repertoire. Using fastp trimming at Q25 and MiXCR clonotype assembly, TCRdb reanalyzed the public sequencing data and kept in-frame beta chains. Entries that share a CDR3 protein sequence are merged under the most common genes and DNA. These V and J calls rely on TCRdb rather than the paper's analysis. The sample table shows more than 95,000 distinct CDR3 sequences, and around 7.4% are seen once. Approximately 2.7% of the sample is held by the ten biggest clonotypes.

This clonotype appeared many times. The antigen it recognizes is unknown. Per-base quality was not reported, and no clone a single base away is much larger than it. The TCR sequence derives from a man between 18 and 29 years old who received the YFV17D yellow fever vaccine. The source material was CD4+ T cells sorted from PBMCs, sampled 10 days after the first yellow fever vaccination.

The CDR3 amino acid sequence is: CSARDVLSYEQYF. The DNA sequence follows: TGCAGTGCTAGAGATGTACTATCCTACGAGCAGTACTTC. The rearrangement combines TRBV20-1 with TRBJ2-7; the D gene assignment is ambiguous. CDR3 length: 13 amino acids, cysteine to phenylalanine. CDR3 DNA only is kept here, 39 bases in frame from base 1. CDR1 is given as DFQATT and CDR2 as SNEGSKA, both from the germline V gene (reference sequence). Deletion took 0 bases off V and 1 base off J, with a span of 7 bases between the germline ends.